This T cell receptor (beta chain) was sequenced for a study of technical replicates of blood from a few donors. Using immunoSEQ multiplex PCR, the repertoire was profiled, and TCRdb retains in-frame clones only, with some absent. Among about 83,000 clones listed, 85% to 95% were seen once. Source material: T cells isolated from PBMCs. The TCR was taken from a human donor in good health.

CDR3 residues: CASSSAGGSYGYTF. Here the CDR3 DNA reads TGTGCCAGCAGTTCTGCAGGGGGGAGCTATGGCTACACCTTC. The V and J genes are TRBV27 and TRBJ1-2, with 7 nucleotides matching TRBD1. Germline V gene lookup returns CDR1 MNHEY and CDR2 SMNVEV (reference sequence). CDR3 size: 14 residues. V lost 4 bases, J lost 4 bases, and 6 bases stayed unmatched.